The TCR beta chain under discussion was sequenced for a study of blood T cells in healthy people across ages. Study-wide context: Through template switching, about one barcoded beta molecule was captured per two T cells, as measured in model experiments.

General study findings and limits: Age showed a roughly linear inverse relationship with TCR beta diversity per million T cells. Naive T cell percentage by flow cytometry tracked strongly with beta diversity.

Using a J-beta primer mix together with a sample-barcoded 5' primer, a second PCR was run for about 6 to 11 cycles. TCRdb independently ran MiXCR on the 5' RACE reads; one entry per CDR3 protein. The table lists 1,300,000 or so distinct CDR3 sequences, approximately 59% of them singletons, with 6.5% to 8.5% in the top ten. The CDR3 loop spans 15 amino acids. Germline CDR1 reads WSHSY; CDR2 reads SAAADI. Trimming at V came to 6 bases and at J to 1 base, leaving 7 bases not matched to a gene. Comments on this clonotype: The antigen remains unidentified.

Sequenced sample: blood. The rearrangement links TRBV10-2 to TRBJ1-1; 8 bases map to TRBD1. This TCR was sampled from a man aged 18-30 years in good health. This CDR3 reads CASRRPGTGNTEAFF. In DNA form, the CDR3 reads TGCGCCAGCAGGCGTCCCGGGACAGGGAACACTGAAGCTTTCTTT.